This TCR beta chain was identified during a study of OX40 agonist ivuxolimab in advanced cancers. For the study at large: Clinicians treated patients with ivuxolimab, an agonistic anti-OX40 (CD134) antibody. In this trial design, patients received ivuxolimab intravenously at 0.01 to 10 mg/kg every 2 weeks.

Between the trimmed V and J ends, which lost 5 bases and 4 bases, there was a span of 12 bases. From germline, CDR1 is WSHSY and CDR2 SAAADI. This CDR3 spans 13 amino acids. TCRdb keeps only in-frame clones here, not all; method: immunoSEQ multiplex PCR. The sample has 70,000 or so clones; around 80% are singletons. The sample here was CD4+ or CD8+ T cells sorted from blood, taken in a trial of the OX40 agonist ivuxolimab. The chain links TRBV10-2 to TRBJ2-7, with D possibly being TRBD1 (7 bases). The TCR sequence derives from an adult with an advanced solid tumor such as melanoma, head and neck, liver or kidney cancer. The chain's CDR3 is CASSRRGRYEQYF. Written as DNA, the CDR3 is TGCGCCAGCAGTCGGAGGGGGCGGTACGAGCAGTACTTC.